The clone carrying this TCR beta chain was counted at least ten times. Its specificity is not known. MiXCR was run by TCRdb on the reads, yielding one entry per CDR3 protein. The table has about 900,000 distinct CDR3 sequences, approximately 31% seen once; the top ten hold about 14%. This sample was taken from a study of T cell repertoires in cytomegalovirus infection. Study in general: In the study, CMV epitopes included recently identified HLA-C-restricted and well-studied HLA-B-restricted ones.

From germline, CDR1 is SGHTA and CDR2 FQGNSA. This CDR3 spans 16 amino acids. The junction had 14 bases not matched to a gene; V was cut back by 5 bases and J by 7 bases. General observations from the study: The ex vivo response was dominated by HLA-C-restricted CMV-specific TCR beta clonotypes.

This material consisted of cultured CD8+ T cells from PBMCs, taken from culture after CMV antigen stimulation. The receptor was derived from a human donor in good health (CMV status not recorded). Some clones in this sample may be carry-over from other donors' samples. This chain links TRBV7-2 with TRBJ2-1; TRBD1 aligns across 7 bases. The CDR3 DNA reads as TGTGCCAGCAGCCCGGTCCCCGGGACAGTCTGGAATGAGCAGTTCTTC. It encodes CASSPVPGTVWNEQFF.